The 9 T cell receptor beta chains reported below all come from one sample, sequenced in a study of OX40 agonist ivuxolimab in advanced cancers. The data were produced by immunoSEQ multiplex PCR, yet TCRdb's version contains in-frame clones alone and is incomplete. Of roughly 80,000 clones in the sample, approximately 85% were seen once. The material was CD4+ or CD8+ T cells sorted from blood, obtained in a trial of the OX40 agonist ivuxolimab. All receptors come from an adult with an advanced solid tumor such as melanoma, head and neck, liver or kidney cancer.

The V and J genes are TRBV13 and TRBJ1-1; no reliable D call. The CDR3 runs 14 residues. Germline values: CDR1 PRHDT, CDR2 FYEKMQ (reference sequence). Deletions cut 5 bases from V and 3 bases from J, with 13 bases between. This chain's CDR3 is CASSPSTSHTEAFF. DNA of the CDR3: TGTGCCAGCAGCCCCTCGACGAGTCACACTGAAGCTTTCTTT.

The chain combines TRBV19 with TRBJ2-7, with TRBD1 as a possible D gene (6 bases). Trimming left V 6 bases short and J 0 bases short, with 12 bases between. Germline values: CDR1 LNHDA, CDR2 SQIVND (reference sequence). The CDR3 runs 14 residues. The CDR3 sequence is CASRRDTTSYEQYF. The CDR3 DNA follows: TGTGCCAGTAGACGGGACACCACCTCCTACGAGCAGTACTTC.

The gene calls are TRBV7-2 and TRBJ1-1; tentatively, D is TRBD1 (6 bases). Germline assignment: CDR1 SGHTA and CDR2 FQGNSA. The V and J ends lost 6 bases and 5 bases respectively, with 13 bases between them. This CDR3 contains 13 residues. The CDR3 is CASRTGRVTEAFF. The CDR3, as DNA: TGTGCCAGCAGAACAGGGAGAGTGACTGAAGCTTTCTTT.

This clone was seen a few times. This chain connects TRBV7-2 to TRBJ2-3, with 8 bases matching TRBD2. The ends lost 5 bases at V and 2 bases at J; junction bases unmatched: 9. Germline CDR1 reads SGHTA; CDR2 reads FQGNSA. The CDR3 is 16 amino acids. The CDR3 spells CASSPGTSLLTDTQYF. In DNA form, the CDR3 reads TGTGCCAGCAGCCCAGGGACTAGTTTACTCACAGATACGCAGTATTTT. Together with reference TRBV7-2 and TRBJ2-3, the CDR3 gives the full variable domain: GAGVSQSPSNKVTEKGKDVELRCDPISGHTALYWYRQSLGQGLEFLIYFQGNSAPDKSGLPSDRFSAERTGGSVSTLTIQRTQQEDSAVYLCASSPGTSLLTDTQYFGPGTRLTVL.

The V call is TRBV20-1, the J call TRBJ2-7; D might be TRBD2 (7 bases). Germline CDR1 reads DFQATT; CDR2 reads SNEGSKA (reference sequence). The V and J ends lost 6 bases and 9 bases respectively, with 12 bases between them. This CDR3 has 10 amino acids. CDR3 in amino acids: CSAGGAGQYF. The CDR3 DNA reads TGCAGTGCAGGGGGGGCGGGGCAGTACTTC.

V usage is TRBV30 and J usage is TRBJ1-1; D possibly corresponds to TRBD1 (6 bases). From germline, CDR1 is GTSNPN and CDR2 SVGIG (reference sequence). V was pared by 0 bases and J by 4 bases, with 9 bases between. The CDR3 loop spans 13 amino acids. The CDR3 spells CAWSVRGATEAFF. The DNA for the CDR3 is TGTGCCTGGAGTGTACGGGGGGCCACTGAAGCTTTCTTT.

The J gene is TRBJ1-5, the V gene TRBV29-1; D uncertain. Germline V gene sequence: CDR1 SQVTM, CDR2 ANQGSEA. This CDR3 is built from 13 residues. V lost 0 bases and J lost 0, with 3 bases in between. The CDR3 DNA is TGCAGCGTTGAAGAGTATAGCAATCAGCCCCAGCATTTT. This codes for CSVEEYSNQPQHF. Complete variable domain (other parts from reference TRBV29-1 and TRBJ1-5): SAVISQKPSRDICQRGTSLTIQCQVDSQVTMMFWYRQQPGQSLTLIATANQGSEATYESGFVIDKFPISRPNLTFSTLTVSNMSPEDSSIYLCSVEEYSNQPQHFGDGTRLSIL.

The chain links TRBV6-1 to TRBJ2-5, with 7 nucleotides matching TRBD1. J gave up 3 bases and V 2 bases, and 9 bases lay outside the gene matches. The CDR3 spans 16 residues. The V gene's germline CDR1 is MNHNS and CDR2 SASEGT. CDR3 sequence reads: CASSESPGGMKETQYF. As DNA, the CDR3 is TGTGCCAGCAGTGAATCCCCAGGGGGAATGAAAGAGACCCAGTACTTC.

This sequence joins TRBV13 and TRBJ2-7; D possibly uses TRBD1 or TRBD2 (6 bases each). The ends were cut back, 5 bases at V and 7 bases at J, with 18 bases in the middle. From germline, CDR1 is PRHDT and CDR2 FYEKMQ (reference sequence). There are 14 residues in the CDR3. This CDR3 is CASSPRGRRGEQYF. CDR3 bases: TGTGCCAGCAGCCCCCGGGGGCGGCGGGGAGAGCAGTACTTC.